The T cell receptor (beta chain) under discussion was sequenced for a study of blood T cells in healthy people across ages. Points from the study as a whole: Estimates of diversity drawn from one million T cells were considered underestimates.

PBMCs, at least 7 million per sample, were isolated. A word on this clonotype: Its antigen remains unidentified.

Germline CDR1 is SGHDT and CDR2 is YYEEEE. The CDR3 sequence is 13 residues long. Trimming left V 2 bases short and J 5 bases short, with 11 bases between. A second about 6 to 12 cycle PCR used barcoded and J-beta primers. From the 5' RACE reads, TCRdb called clonotypes with MiXCR, one entry per CDR3 protein. Here the sample spans approximately 400,000 distinct CDR3 sequences, roughly half being singletons. The chain links TRBV5-6 to TRBJ2-7; D is possibly TRBD2 (6 bases). Sequencing input: blood. The receptor comes from a man between 60 and 75 years old in good health. CDR3 nucleotides: TGTGCCAGCAGCTTTGGCGGGGTCCACGAGCAGTACTTC. Its protein product is CASSFGGVHEQYF.